This T cell receptor beta chain was sequenced during a study of graft-versus-host responses after intestinal transplantation. Study-wide context: Transplantation in recipients was multivisceral, liver-intestinal, or isolated intestinal. For around 3 years after anti-thymocyte globulin induction, all recipients took tacrolimus and steroids.

Repertoires were generated with immunoSEQ multiplex PCR, while TCRdb's copy carries only in-frame clones and drops some. Seen here are roughly 120,000 clones, around 93% observed once, and the top ten hold around 0.55%. Findings and caveats of the study: GvH clones were identified in recipient marrow, with some first appearing in ileum or blood. Individuals who had graft-donor T cell macrochimerism had allografts that showed high graft-versus-host to host-versus-graft clonal ratios.

Trimming pared 1 base from V and 3 bases from J, leaving 7 bases between. Germline V CDR1 and CDR2: SGHVS, FNYEAQ. The CDR3 sequence is 14 residues long. As for this clone: Its specificity is unknown.

This receptor was taken from a human donor who received an intestinal transplant. The material was unstimulated CD8+ T cells sorted from spleen or lymph node cells, obtained before intestinal transplant. This sequence joins TRBV7-6 and TRBJ2-1; TRBD1 might be the D (6 bases). This CDR3 reads CASSLDRDYNEQFF. In DNA, the CDR3 is TGTGCCAGCAGCTTAGACAGGGACTACAATGAGCAGTTCTTC.